This T cell receptor (beta chain) originates from a study of TIL therapy for anti-PD-1-resistant metastatic lung cancer. Time point meaning: pre-treatment sample, taken before nivolumab and TIL therapy. The immunoSEQ assay was v3. TCRdb keeps only in-frame clones here, not all; method: immunoSEQ multiplex PCR. The sample holds tens of thousands of clones; under 75% are singletons and the top ten take 6.6%. Germline V gene sequence: CDR1 LGHNA, CDR2 YNFKEQ. V lost 3 bases and J 5 bases, leaving 14 bases between the germline ends. The CDR3 covers 15 residues. The material was blood, obtained at baseline. This sequence was found in a person between 25 and 80 years old with non-small cell lung cancer. The chain is built from TRBV4-2 and TRBJ1-5, with D maybe TRBD1 (6 bases). CDR3 coding DNA: TGTGCCAGCAGCCACTATACAGGGATGGATCAGCCCCAGCATTTT. This gives the protein CASSHYTGMDQPQHF.